The source of this TCR beta chain is a study of blood T cell repertoires in COVID-19. Study background: Italy, Spain and the United States were the sources of the convalescent and acute COVID-19 samples. Sample material is recorded as cDNA or gDNA derived from T cells, B-cell-depleted T cells, or PBMCs.

From germline, CDR1 is LGHNA and CDR2 YNFKEQ. The CDR3 is 16 amino acids. V shed 4 bases and J 5 bases; nucleotides not matched to a gene: 9. Per the study methods: The authors estimated nucleated cell counts from reference gene primer amplification. Profiling relied on immunoSEQ multiplex PCR, and the TCRdb table lists in-frame clones only, not all of them. V and J calls and clone size are copied from that table; D and trimming were computed from the DNA. There are about 58,000 clones in the sample; more than 85% occur only once, and 7% to 9% lies in the top ten. The receptor was derived from a woman aged 70-85 years with active COVID-19. Sequencing was done on a sample of peripheral blood. This rearrangement joins TRBV4-2 to TRBJ2-1; 9 bases match TRBD1. The CDR3 DNA reads TGTGCCAGCAGCCTTCGCTCCGGGACAGGGAACAATGAGCAGTTCTTC. This codes for CASSLRSGTGNNEQFF.